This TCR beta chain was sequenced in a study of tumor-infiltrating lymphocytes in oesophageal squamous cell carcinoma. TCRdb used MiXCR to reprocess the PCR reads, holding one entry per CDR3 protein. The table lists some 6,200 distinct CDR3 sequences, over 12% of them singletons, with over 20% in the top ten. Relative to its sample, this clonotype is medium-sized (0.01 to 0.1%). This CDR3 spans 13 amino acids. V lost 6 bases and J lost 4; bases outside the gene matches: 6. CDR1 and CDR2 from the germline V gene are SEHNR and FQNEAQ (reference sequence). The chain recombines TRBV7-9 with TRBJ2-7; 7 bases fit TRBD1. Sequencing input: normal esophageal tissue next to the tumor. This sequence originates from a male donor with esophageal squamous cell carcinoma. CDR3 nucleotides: TGTGCCAGCAGACAGGGGACCCGATACGAGCAGTACTTC. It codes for CASRQGTRYEQYF. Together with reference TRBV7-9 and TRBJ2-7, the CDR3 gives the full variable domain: DTGVSQNPRHKITKRGQNVTFRCDPISEHNRLYWYRQTLGQGPEFLTYFQNEAQLEKSRLLSDRFSAERPKGSFSTLEIQRTEQGDSAMYLCASRQGTRYEQYFGPGTRLTVT.